This entry is about one TCR beta chain. The target antigen is unknown. This record belongs to a study of radiation and T cells in renal cell carcinoma. As for treatment: treatment-naive control, cytoreductive nephrectomy. Controls included a handful of female and approximately twelve male donors, resected 2011 to 2014. Regarding the study as a whole: In nephrectomy-only tumors, top 100 clonotypes averaged around 40%, versus around 50% irradiated.

TCRdb keeps only in-frame clones here, not all; method: immunoSEQ multiplex PCR. Among 13,000 or so clones listed, 60% to 75% were seen once. The CDR3 is 15 residues long. From germline, CDR1 is SGHVS and CDR2 FQNEAQ. The V end lost 5 bases, the J end lost 2 bases, and 14 bases lay between the germline ends. The sequencing used tumor tissue, collected from a patient whose treatment was nephrectomy without radiotherapy. The clonotype originates from a woman of 80 years or more with renal cell carcinoma. The chain carries TRBV7-8 and TRBJ2-3; maybe TRBD2 (7 bases). CDR3 sequence: CASSLRGGDTDTQYF. DNA for the CDR3: TGTGCCAGCAGCCTCAGGGGAGGGGACACAGATACGCAGTATTTT.